This is a list of T cell receptor beta chains from one sample in a study of cytomegalovirus exposure and HLA in healthy donors. The repertoire was sequenced with immunoSEQ multiplex PCR; TCRdb's copy has only in-frame clones and lacks some. The sample lists roughly 130,000 clones; around 90% were seen once. The specimen was PBMCs. All receptors derive from a woman between 40 and 50 years old in good health and CMV-seronegative. Each CDR3 is given with its conserved first and last residue. The D gene is left open where the match is weak. Clone size is not always given. Where it is, it says once, few, many or a class for expanded clones.

V	D	J	size	DNA	CDR3
TRBV28	TRBD1	TRBJ2-7	NA	TGTGCCAGCAGGACAGGGGGACTCGAGCAGTACTTC	CASRTGGLEQYF
TRBV2	TRBD2	TRBJ2-1	NA	TGTGCCAGCAGTGGAGAGGCGGGAGCGGCGGATGAGCAGTTCTTC	CASSGEAGAADEQFF
TRBV11-2	TRBD2	TRBJ2-1	NA	TGTGCCAGCAGCTTAGATTTGGGCGGGAGTATATCCTACAATGAGCAGTTCTTC	CASSLDLGGSISYNEQFF
TRBV4-3	NA	TRBJ1-4	NA	TGCGCCAGCAGCCAAGTGGCTGAGATCGGGAAACTGTTTTTT	CASSQVAEIGKLFF
TRBV6-1	NA	TRBJ1-1	NA	TGTGCCAGCAGTGATAGAGACAGCGACACTGAAGCTTTCTTT	CASSDRDSDTEAFF
TRBV11-3	NA	TRBJ2-1	NA	TGTGCCAGCAGCTTAACTTACAATGAGCAGTTCTTC	CASSLTYNEQFF
TRBV27	TRBD2	TRBJ2-7	NA	TGTGCCAGCAGTTTCCAGGGACTAGCGGGGGGTATTTCCTACGAGCAGTACTTC	CASSFQGLAGGISYEQYF
TRBV19	TRBD1	TRBJ2-1	few	TGTGCCAGTAGTATTAGGGACAGGACTTTCTCGGAGCAGTTCTTC	CASSIRDRTFSEQFF
TRBV6-5	TRBD2	TRBJ2-3	NA	TGTGCCAGCAGTCCCCGACTAGCGGGAGCCGTCACGCAGTATTTT	CASSPRLAGAVTQYF
TRBV2	TRBD2	TRBJ2-7	NA	TGTGCCAGCAGAGGGACTAGCGGGGACGAGCAGTACTTC	CASRGTSGDEQYF
TRBV7-2	TRBD1	TRBJ2-5	NA	TGTGCCAGCAGCAAACCAACCGGGACAGACCAAGAGACCCAGTACTTC	CASSKPTGTDQETQYF
TRBV6-5	NA	TRBJ2-7	NA	TGTGCCAGCAGTTATGTGGGGGGTTTGGACGAGCAGTACTTC	CASSYVGGLDEQYF
TRBV6-1	TRBD1	TRBJ2-5	NA	TGTGCCACCTACAGGGGGCAGGGGGAGACCCAGTACTTC	CATYRGQGETQYF
TRBV2	NA	TRBJ2-5	NA	TGTGCCAGCAGTCAATGGCCCGATTTAAAAGAGACCCAGTACTTC	CASSQWPDLKETQYF
TRBV5-1	TRBD1	TRBJ2-5	NA	TGCGCCAGCAGCTTGGTAGCCGGACAGGGAGAGGGAGAGACCCAGTACTTC	CASSLVAGQGEGETQYF
TRBV6-6	NA	TRBJ2-7	NA	TGTGCCAGCAGTTACGGTCGGGCTACGGGGGTCGAGCAGTACTTC	CASSYGRATGVEQYF
TRBV27	NA	TRBJ1-5	NA	TGTGCCAGCAGTGCCTACAGGGAATGGGTAGACAATCAGCCCCAGCATTTT	CASSAYREWVDNQPQHF
TRBV19	NA	TRBJ2-1	NA	TGTGCCAGTAGTATAGCTCGAGGAACTAGTCGGGCAATTGAGCAGTTCTTC	CASSIARGTSRAIEQFF